Shown below are 11 T cell receptor beta chains from a single sample sequenced in a study of CXCR3-negative and CXCR3-positive naive CD8 T cells. Study-level findings and limits: CXCR3-expressing naive cells carried TRB CDR3s more hydrophobic than those of CXCR3-negative naive cells.

5' RACE with UMI labels generated the TRB cDNA libraries. For each CDR3 protein, TCRdb gives one entry from its re-call of the 5' RACE reads, without DNA. The sample's table shows approximately 59,000 distinct CDR3 sequences. Which antigens these TCRs recognize remains unknown. The specimen sequenced was naive CXCR3+ CD8+ T cells from blood. Sample subset: CD45RO-CCR7+CD27+CD95- naive CD8+ T cells expressing CXCR3 (TNR3+). The receptors originated from a human donor in good health. Some clones in this sample may be carry-over from other donors' samples.

The chain uses TRBV7-2 and TRBJ2-7. This CDR3 contains 12 residues. The V gene's germline CDR1 is SGHTA and CDR2 FQGNSA. The CDR3 sequence is CASSPAGYEQYF. The full variable domain, its missing parts supplied by reference TRBV7-2 and TRBJ2-7, is GAGVSQSPSNKVTEKGKDVELRCDPISGHTALYWYRQSLGQGLEFLIYFQGNSAPDKSGLPSDRFSAERTGGSVSTLTIQRTQQEDSAVYLCASSPAGYEQYFGPGTRLTVT.

The CDR3 sequence: CASSYVGLSATGELFF. This chain uses TRBV11-3 with TRBJ2-2; the TRBD2 assignment by TCRdb is unverifiable without DNA. CDR1 and CDR2 from the germline V gene are SGHNT and YENEEA. The CDR3 has 16 residues.

This rearrangement joins TRBV10-1 to TRBJ1-2; TCRdb's D call, TRBD1, is unchecked because there is no DNA. This CDR3 spans 13 amino acids. CDR1 WNHNN and CDR2 SYGVQD come from the germline V gene (reference sequence). This chain's CDR3 is CAIRTALNYGYTF.

The chain uses TRBV29-1 and TRBJ2-5; as DNA is missing, the TRBD1 call by TCRdb cannot be tested. Per germline, CDR1 SQVTM and CDR2 ANQGSEA. This CDR3 is built from 15 residues. The CDR3: CSVEEATGTRETQYF.

The V gene is TRBV29-1, the J gene TRBJ1-1; TCRdb gives TRBD1 as the D gene, but with no DNA this cannot be confirmed. Germline CDR1 SQVTM, CDR2 ANQGSEA. CDR3 length: 12 residues. The CDR3 reads CSVEGVGAEAFF.

The chain employs TRBV7-2 and TRBJ1-1; TCRdb's D call of TRBD1 is untestable without DNA. The CDR3 is 17 residues long. Germline CDR1 SGHTA, CDR2 FQGNSA. The CDR3 spells CASSLVWASDRLREAFF.

This chain links TRBV29-1 with TRBJ2-2; TCRdb outputs TRBD1, but without DNA this stays unchecked. The germline V gene encodes CDR1 SQVTM and CDR2 ANQGSEA. CDR3 length: 15 residues. CDR3 residues: CSVEAGHSNTGELFF.

This chain links TRBV5-5 with TRBJ2-7; TCRdb's D call, TRBD1, is unchecked because there is no DNA. CDR3 length: 16 residues. Germline V lookup: CDR1 SGHKS, CDR2 YYEKEE (reference sequence). CDR3 protein: CASSLLGQGGSYEQYF.

The chain's CDR3 is CASSLGGSNEQFF. The rearrangement uses TRBV7-3 and TRBJ2-1; TCRdb indicates TRBD1, and absent DNA this call remains unverified. The CDR3 runs to 13 residues. Per germline, CDR1 SGHTA and CDR2 FQGTGA.

The J gene is TRBJ2-7, the V gene TRBV2; TCRdb outputs TRBD1, but without DNA this stays unchecked. Germline V gene sequence: CDR1 SNHLY, CDR2 FYNNEI. The CDR3 loop spans 15 amino acids. The CDR3 loop is CASSEWYGRPYEQYF.

The chain links TRBV29-1 to TRBJ2-5; TCRdb picks TRBD1, but there is no DNA to check that call. Per the germline V gene, CDR1 is SQVTM and CDR2 is ANQGSEA. This CDR3 has 12 amino acids. CDR3 region: CSVGGYGETQYF.